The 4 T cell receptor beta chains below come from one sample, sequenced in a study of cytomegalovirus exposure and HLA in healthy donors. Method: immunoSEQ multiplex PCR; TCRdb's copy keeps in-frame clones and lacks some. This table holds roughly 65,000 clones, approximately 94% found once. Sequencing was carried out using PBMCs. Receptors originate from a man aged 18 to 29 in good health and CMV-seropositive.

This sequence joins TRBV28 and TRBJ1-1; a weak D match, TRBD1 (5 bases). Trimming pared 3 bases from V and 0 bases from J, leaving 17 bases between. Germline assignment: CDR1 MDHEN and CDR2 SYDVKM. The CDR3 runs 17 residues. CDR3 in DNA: TGTGCCAGCAGTTTGGTTCGCAGGGATAACATGAACACTGAAGCTTTCTTT. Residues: CASSLVRRDNMNTEAFF.

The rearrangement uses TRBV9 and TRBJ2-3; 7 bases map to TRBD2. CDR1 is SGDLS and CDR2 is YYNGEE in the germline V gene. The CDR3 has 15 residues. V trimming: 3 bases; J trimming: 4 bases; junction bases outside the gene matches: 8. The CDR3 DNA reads TGTGCCAGCAGCGATGGCGGGAGAAAGGCAGATACGCAGTATTTT. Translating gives CASSDGGRKADTQYF.

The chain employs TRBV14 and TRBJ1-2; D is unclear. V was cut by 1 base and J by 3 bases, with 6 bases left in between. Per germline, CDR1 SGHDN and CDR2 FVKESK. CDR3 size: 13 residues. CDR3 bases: TGTGCCAGCAGCCAAGGTAGCTACTATGGCTACACCTTC. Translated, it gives CASSQGSYYGYTF.

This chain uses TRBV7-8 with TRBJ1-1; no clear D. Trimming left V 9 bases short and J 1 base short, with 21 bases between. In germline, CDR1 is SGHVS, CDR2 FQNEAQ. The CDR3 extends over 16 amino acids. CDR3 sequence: CASIASLGRKNTEAFF. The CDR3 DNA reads TGTGCCAGTATAGCCTCCCTCGGGAGAAAGAACACTGAAGCTTTCTTT. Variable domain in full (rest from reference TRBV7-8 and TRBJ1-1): GAGVSQSPRYKVAKRGQDVALRCDPISGHVSLFWYQQALGQGPEFLTYFQNEAQLDKSGLPSDRFFAERPEGSVSTLKIQRTQQEDSAVYLCASIASLGRKNTEAFFGQGTRLTVV.